Reported below is one T cell receptor (beta chain). Its antigen is still unknown. These data belong to a study of blood T cells in healthy people across ages. CDR3 size: 14 residues. V shed 7 bases and J shed 9 bases, with 16 bases lying between them. It was with a sample-barcoded 5' primer and a J-beta primer mix that a second PCR of roughly 7 to 12 cycles was run. Tagging of each cDNA molecule was performed by a template-switch adaptor with 12 random nucleotides. TCRdb processed the 5' RACE reads anew with MiXCR; each CDR3 protein has one entry. In the table there are some 1.5 million distinct CDR3 sequences, less than 45% of which are singletons. Study observations and caveats: Diversity estimates drawn from one million T cells were deemed underestimates. Per million T cells, the diversity of TCR beta decreased roughly linearly as age advanced.

Per sample, at least 5 micrograms of total RNA were extracted. Sequencing was done on a sample of blood. The receptor was isolated from a young woman in good health. J is TRBJ1-6 and V is TRBV12-3 or TRBV12-4; weak D call: TRBD1 (5 bases). CDR3 sequence reads: CASTFRAGGSPLHF. CDR3 in DNA: TGTGCCAGCACCTTCAGAGCTGGGGGTTCACCCCTCCACTTT.